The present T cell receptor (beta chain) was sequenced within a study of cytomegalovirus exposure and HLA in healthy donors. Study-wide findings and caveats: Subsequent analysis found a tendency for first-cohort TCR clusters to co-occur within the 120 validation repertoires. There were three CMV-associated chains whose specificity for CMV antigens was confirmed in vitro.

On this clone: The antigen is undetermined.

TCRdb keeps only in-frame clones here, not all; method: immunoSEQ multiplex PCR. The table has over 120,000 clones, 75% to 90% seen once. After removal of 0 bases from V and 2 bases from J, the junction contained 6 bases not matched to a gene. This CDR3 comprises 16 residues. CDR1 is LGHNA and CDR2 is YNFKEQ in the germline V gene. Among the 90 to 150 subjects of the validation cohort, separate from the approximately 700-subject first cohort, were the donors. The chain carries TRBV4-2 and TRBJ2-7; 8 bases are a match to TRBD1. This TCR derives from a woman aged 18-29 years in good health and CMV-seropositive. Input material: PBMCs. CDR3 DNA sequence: TGTGCCAGCAGCCAAGATCTGGGGACAGGTCCCTACGAGCAGTACTTC. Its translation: CASSQDLGTGPYEQYF.